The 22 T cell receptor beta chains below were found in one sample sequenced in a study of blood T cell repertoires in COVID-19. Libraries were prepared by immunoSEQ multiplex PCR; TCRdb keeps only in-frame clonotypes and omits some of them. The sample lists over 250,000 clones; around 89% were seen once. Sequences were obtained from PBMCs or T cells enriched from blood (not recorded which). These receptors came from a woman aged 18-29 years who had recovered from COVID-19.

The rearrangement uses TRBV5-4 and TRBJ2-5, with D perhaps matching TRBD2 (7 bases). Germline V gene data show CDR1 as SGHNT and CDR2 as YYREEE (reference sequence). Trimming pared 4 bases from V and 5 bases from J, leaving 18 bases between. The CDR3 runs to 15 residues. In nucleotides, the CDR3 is TGTGCCAGCAGCGCCCCGGGGGGCGGTTGGGAGACCCAGTACTTC. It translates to CASSAPGGGWETQYF.

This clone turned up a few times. The CDR3 sequence: CASSQGGPPGTEAFF. The CDR3 DNA sequence: TGCGCCAGCAGCCAGGGGGGGCCACCGGGGACTGAAGCTTTCTTT. The chain combines TRBV4-1 with TRBJ1-1; TRBD1 might be the D (6 bases). The CDR3 sequence is 15 residues long. Germline CDR1 MGHRA, CDR2 YSYEKL. V was shortened by 3 bases and J by 5 bases, with 16 bases between the two germline ends.

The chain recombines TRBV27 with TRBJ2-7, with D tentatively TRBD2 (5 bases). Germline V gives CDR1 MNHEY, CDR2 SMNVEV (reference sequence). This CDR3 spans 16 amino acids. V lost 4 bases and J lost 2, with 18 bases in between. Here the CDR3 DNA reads TGTGCCAGCAGTTCCCCCCCGGGGTCTGGGACCTACGAGCAGTACTTC. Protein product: CASSSPPGSGTYEQYF.

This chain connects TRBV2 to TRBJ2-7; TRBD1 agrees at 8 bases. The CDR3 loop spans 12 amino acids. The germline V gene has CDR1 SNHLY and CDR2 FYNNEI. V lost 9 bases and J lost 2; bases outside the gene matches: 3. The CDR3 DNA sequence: TGTGCCAGTCGGACAGGGACCTACGAGCAGTACTTC. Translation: CASRTGTYEQYF.

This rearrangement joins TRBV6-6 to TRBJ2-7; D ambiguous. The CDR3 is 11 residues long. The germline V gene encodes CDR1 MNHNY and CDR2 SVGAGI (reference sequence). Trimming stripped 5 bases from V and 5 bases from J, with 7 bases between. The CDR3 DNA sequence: TGTGCCAGCAGTGTCTCGGACGAGCAGTACTTC. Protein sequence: CASSVSDEQYF.

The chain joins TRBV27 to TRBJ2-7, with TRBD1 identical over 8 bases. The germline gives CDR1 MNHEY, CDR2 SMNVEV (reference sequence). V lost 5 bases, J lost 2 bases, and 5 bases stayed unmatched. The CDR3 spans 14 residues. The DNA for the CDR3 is TGTGCCAGCAGTCGACAGGGGTCAACCTACGAGCAGTACTTC. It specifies CASSRQGSTYEQYF.

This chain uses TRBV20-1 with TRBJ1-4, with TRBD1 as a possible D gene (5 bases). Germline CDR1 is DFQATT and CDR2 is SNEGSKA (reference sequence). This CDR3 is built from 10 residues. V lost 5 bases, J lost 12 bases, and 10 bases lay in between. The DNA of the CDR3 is TGCAGTGCTGGGGCGGGGGAACTGTTTTTT. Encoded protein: CSAGAGELFF.

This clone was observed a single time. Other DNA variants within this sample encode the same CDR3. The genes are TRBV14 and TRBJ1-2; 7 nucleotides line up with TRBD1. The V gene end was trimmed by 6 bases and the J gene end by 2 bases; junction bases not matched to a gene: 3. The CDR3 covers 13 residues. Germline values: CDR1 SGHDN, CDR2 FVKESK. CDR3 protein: CASSPDRNYGYTF. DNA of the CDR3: TGTGCCAGCAGTCCGGACAGGAACTATGGCTACACCTTC.

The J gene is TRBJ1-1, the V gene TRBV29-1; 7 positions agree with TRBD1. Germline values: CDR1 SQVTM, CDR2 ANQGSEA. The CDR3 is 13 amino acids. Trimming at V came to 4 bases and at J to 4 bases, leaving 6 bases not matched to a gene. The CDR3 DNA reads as TGCAGCGTTGCAGGGGGAACTGGCACTGAAGCTTTCTTT. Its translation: CSVAGGTGTEAFF. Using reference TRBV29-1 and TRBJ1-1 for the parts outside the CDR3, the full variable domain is SAVISQKPSRDICQRGTSLTIQCQVDSQVTMMFWYRQQPGQSLTLIATANQGSEATYESGFVIDKFPISRPNLTFSTLTVSNMSPEDSSIYLCSVAGGTGTEAFFGQGTRLTVV.

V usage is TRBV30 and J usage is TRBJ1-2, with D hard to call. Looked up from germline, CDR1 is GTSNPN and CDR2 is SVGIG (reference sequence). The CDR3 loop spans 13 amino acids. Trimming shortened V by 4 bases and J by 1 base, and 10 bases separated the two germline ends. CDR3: CAWTRSGNYGYTF. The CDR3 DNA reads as TGTGCCTGGACTCGATCGGGTAACTATGGCTACACCTTC.

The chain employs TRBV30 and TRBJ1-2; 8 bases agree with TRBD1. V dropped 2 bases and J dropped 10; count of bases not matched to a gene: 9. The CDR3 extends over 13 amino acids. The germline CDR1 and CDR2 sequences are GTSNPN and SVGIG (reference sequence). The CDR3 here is CAWSTGGFFVYTF. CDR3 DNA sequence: TGTGCCTGGAGTACAGGGGGTTTTTTTGTCTACACCTTC.

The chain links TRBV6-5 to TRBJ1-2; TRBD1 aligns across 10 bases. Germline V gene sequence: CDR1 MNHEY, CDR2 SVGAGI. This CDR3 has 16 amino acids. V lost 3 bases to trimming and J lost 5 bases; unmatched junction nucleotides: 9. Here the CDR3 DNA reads TGTGCCAGCAGTTATTCCGGACAGGGGGGACGATATGGCTACACCTTC. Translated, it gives CASSYSGQGGRYGYTF.

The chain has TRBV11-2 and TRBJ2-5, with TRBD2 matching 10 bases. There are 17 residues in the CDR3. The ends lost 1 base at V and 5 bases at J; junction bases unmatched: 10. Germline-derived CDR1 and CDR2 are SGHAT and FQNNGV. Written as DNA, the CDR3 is TGTGCCAGCAGCTTAGGGGCAGCGGGGGGGCCTGTGGAGACCCAGTACTTC. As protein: CASSLGAAGGPVETQYF.

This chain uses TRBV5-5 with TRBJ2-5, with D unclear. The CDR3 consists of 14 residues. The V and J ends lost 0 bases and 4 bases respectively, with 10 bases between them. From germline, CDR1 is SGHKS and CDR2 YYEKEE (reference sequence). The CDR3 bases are TGTGCCAGCAGCTTGGCTAAGTTCTCAGAGACCCAGTACTTC. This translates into CASSLAKFSETQYF.

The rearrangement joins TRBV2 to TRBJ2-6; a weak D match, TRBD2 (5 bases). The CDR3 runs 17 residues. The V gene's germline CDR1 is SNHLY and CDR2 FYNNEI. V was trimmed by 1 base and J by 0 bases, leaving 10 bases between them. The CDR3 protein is CASSEGEGLSGANVLTF. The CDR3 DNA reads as TGTGCCAGCAGTGAAGGTGAAGGACTCTCTGGGGCCAACGTCCTGACTTTC. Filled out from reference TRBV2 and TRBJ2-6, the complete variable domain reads EPEVTQTPSHQVTQMGQEVILRCVPISNHLYFYWYRQILGQKVEFLVSFYNNEISEKSEIFDDQFSVERPDGSNFTLKIRSTKLEDSAMYFCASSEGEGLSGANVLTFGAGSRLTVL.

CDR3 sequence (DNA): TGTGCCAGCAGCTTAGGACAGGGGAGAGGCTACACCTTC. Its protein is CASSLGQGRGYTF. The chain is built from TRBV11-2 and TRBJ1-2, with TRBD1 matching 8 bases. The J segment lost 8 bases and the V segment lost 1 base, leaving 3 bases of the junction unmatched. The germline V gene has CDR1 SGHAT and CDR2 FQNNGV. The CDR3 sequence is 13 residues long.

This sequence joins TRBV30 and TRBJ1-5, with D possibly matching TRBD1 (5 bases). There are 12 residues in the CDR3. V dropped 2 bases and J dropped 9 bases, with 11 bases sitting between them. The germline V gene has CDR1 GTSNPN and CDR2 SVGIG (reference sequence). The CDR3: CAWSQGVGPQHF. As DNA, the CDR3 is TGTGCCTGGAGTCAAGGGGTCGGGCCCCAGCATTTT.

DNA for the CDR3: TGCGCCAGCAGCCAAGACCCGACAGGGGATTTTCGTGGCTACACCTTC. This sequence encodes CASSQDPTGDFRGYTF. The rearrangement uses TRBV4-1 and TRBJ1-2; 8 bases are a match to TRBD1. The CDR3 is made up of 16 amino acids. Germline CDR1 MGHRA, CDR2 YSYEKL. V shed 0 bases, J shed 7 bases, and the junction held 10 bases outside the gene matches.

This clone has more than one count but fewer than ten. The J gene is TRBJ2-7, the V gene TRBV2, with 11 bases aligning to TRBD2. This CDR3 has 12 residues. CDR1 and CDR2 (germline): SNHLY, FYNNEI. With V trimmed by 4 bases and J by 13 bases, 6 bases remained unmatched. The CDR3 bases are TGTGCCAGCAGTGCAAGCGGGACTAGCGGATACTTC. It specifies CASSASGTSGYF.

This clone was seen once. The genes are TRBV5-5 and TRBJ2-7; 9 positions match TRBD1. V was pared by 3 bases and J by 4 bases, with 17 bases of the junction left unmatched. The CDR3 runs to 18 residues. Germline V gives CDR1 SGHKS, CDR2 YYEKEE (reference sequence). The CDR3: CASSYRGLLRQGGYEQYF. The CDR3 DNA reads TGTGCCAGCAGCTACCGGGGCCTTTTAAGACAGGGGGGTTACGAGCAGTACTTC.

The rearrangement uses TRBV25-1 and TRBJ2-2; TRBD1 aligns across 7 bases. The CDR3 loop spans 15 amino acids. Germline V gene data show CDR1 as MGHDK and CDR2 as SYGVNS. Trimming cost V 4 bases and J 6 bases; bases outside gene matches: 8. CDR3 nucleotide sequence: TGTGCCAGCAGTGCGGGGACAGTTCGGGCCGGGGAGCTGTTTTTT. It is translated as CASSAGTVRAGELFF.

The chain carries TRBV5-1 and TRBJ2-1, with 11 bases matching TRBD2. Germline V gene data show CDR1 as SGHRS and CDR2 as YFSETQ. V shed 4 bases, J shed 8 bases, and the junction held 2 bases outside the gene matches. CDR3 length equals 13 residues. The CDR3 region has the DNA TGCGCCAGCAGCCGTAGCGGGGGGGATGAGCAGTTCTTC. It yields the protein CASSRSGGDEQFF.